This T cell receptor (beta chain) was captured by sequencing in a study of vaccination effects on CD4 cells after COVID-19. Study background: The vaccine given was either BNT162b2 or mRNA-1273, in two doses. The study's findings and limits: Among infection- and vaccine-induced clones, marked clonal contraction occurred late after vaccination.

The protocol was immunoSEQ multiplex PCR, while the TCRdb copy is restricted to in-frame clones and leaves out a portion. Of 25,000 or so clones in the sample, 71% were seen once. Antigen-specific CD4+ T cells were first expanded with viral peptide pools by the ViraFEST assay and only then sequenced. Isolating CD4+ T cells followed about 11 days of culture. Nucleocapsid antibodies were negative in the vaccine recipients, who had never had SARS-CoV-2 infection. In the cultures, half the medium was exchanged for IL-2 medium on days 3 and 7. This CDR3 is built from 15 residues. The germline gives CDR1 LGHNA, CDR2 YNFKEQ. Trimming removed 0 bases from V and 4 bases from J, with 12 bases in between. As to this clone: Its antigen is unidentified.

Sequenced here: CD4+ T cells from PBMCs cultured with HCoV-OC43 spike peptides, sampled before COVID-19 vaccination. Subset given: HCoV-OC43 spike overlapping peptide pool stimulation. The chain carries TRBV4-2 and TRBJ1-2; D is unclear. This sequence originates from a human donor who received a COVID-19 vaccine. CDR3 protein: CASSQDGAESYGYTF. DNA of the CDR3: TGTGCCAGCAGCCAAGATGGAGCGGAATCCTATGGCTACACCTTC.